One sample yielded the 32 T cell receptor beta chains listed below, sequenced in a study of T cell responses to AZD1222 COVID-19 vaccine. Libraries were prepared by immunoSEQ multiplex PCR; TCRdb keeps only in-frame clonotypes and omits some of them. Here the sample spans about 110,000 clones, around 90% being singletons. The material sequenced was peripheral blood, taken 28 days after the second AZD1222 dose. These receptors were obtained from an adult who received the AZD1222 COVID-19 vaccine.

The J gene is TRBJ1-5, the V gene TRBV7-6; 7 bases are a match to TRBD1. The length of the CDR3 is 14 residues. V was pared by 2 bases and J by 4 bases, with 2 bases of the junction left unmatched. The germline V gene encodes CDR1 SGHVS and CDR2 FNYEAQ. DNA for the CDR3: TGTGCCAGCAGCTTATGGGACAGAAATCAGCCCCAGCATTTT. Translation gives CASSLWDRNQPQHF.

This chain uses TRBV10-3 with TRBJ1-4, with 8 bases matching TRBD1. CDR1 and CDR2 from the germline V gene are ENHRY and SYGVKD. V shed 6 bases, J shed 3 bases, and the junction held 6 bases outside the gene matches. The CDR3 sequence is 15 residues long. CDR3 DNA: TGTGCCATCAGCCCTGGACAGGGCCCTAATGAAAAACTGTTTTTT. It encodes CAISPGQGPNEKLFF.

The V gene is TRBV5-1, the J gene TRBJ1-4, with 7 nucleotides matching TRBD1. The J segment lost 5 bases and the V segment lost 4 bases, leaving 5 bases of the junction unmatched. The germline gives CDR1 SGHRS, CDR2 YFSETQ. This CDR3 is built from 14 residues. This chain's CDR3 is CASSRDSLNEKLFF. CDR3 sequence (DNA): TGCGCCAGCAGCCGGGACAGCCTCAATGAAAAACTGTTTTTT.

This chain connects TRBV20-1 to TRBJ1-1; maybe TRBD1 (6 bases). Between the trimmed V and J ends, which lost 3 bases and 1 base, there was a span of 15 bases. CDR1 is DFQATT, CDR2 SNEGSKA, per germline (reference sequence). This CDR3 is built from 15 residues. CDR3 bases: TGCAGTGCTAGTGGCGGGGGCAGCGAGAACACTGAAGCTTTCTTT. Protein sequence: CSASGGGSENTEAFF.

The chain employs TRBV19 and TRBJ1-6; 7 bases match TRBD1. V gave up 3 bases and J gave up 7 bases; unmatched junction bases: 3. CDR3 size: 14 residues. The germline V gene encodes CDR1 LNHDA and CDR2 SQIVND (reference sequence). The CDR3 sequence is CASSIGTVNSPLHF. CDR3 DNA sequence: TGTGCCAGTAGTATCGGGACAGTGAATTCACCCCTCCACTTT.

The chain carries TRBV18 and TRBJ1-1; TRBD1 matches 9 bases. Germline V gene data show CDR1 as KGHSH and CDR2 as LQKENI. The CDR3 sequence is 19 residues long. J lost 4 bases, V lost 1 base, and 16 bases had no gene match. DNA for the CDR3: TGTGCCAGCTCACCACTCTCCCCACCCGGGACAGGGCCCTTCACTGAAGCTTTCTTT. It translates to CASSPLSPPGTGPFTEAFF.

The chain carries TRBV5-6 and TRBJ2-2, with 9 bases fitting TRBD1. This CDR3 has 16 residues. The germline CDR1 and CDR2 sequences are SGHDT and YYEEEE. J gave up 6 bases and V 2 bases, and 8 bases lay outside the gene matches. The CDR3 is CASSLMPTGGSGELFF. The CDR3 nucleotides are TGTGCCAGCAGCTTAATGCCTACAGGGGGCTCCGGGGAGCTGTTTTTT.

The chain combines TRBV5-5 with TRBJ1-1, with 7 bases that match TRBD1. Germline trimming cut 4 bases from V and 1 base from J; bases unmatched to any gene: 16. CDR1 is SGHKS and CDR2 is YYEKEE in the germline V gene (reference sequence). This CDR3 region has 18 residues. The CDR3 loop is CASSHRQGFPPKNTEAFF. DNA of the CDR3: TGTGCCAGCAGCCATCGACAGGGCTTCCCCCCTAAGAACACTGAAGCTTTCTTT.

The chain is built from TRBV9 and TRBJ2-3, with 11 bases identical to TRBD2. This CDR3 is built from 16 residues. Looked up from germline, CDR1 is SGDLS and CDR2 is YYNGEE. V lost 3 bases to trimming and J lost 4 bases; unmatched junction nucleotides: 7. The CDR3 DNA is TGTGCCAGCAGCGGACCACTAGCGGGGGAGGCAGATACGCAGTATTTT. Protein sequence: CASSGPLAGEADTQYF.

The V gene is TRBV13, the J gene TRBJ1-1; tentatively, D is TRBD1 (6 bases). Germline V gene data show CDR1 as PRHDT and CDR2 as FYEKMQ (reference sequence). Trimming left V 3 bases short and J 6 bases short, with 14 bases between. This CDR3 spans 14 amino acids. CDR3 nucleotides: TGTGCCAGCAGCTTTCGGGAGGGGGTGGCTGAAGCTTTCTTT. It codes for CASSFREGVAEAFF. The full variable domain, completed using reference TRBV13 and TRBJ1-1, is AAGVIQSPRHLIKEKRETATLKCYPIPRHDTVYWYQQGPGQDPQFLISFYEKMQSDKGSIPDRFSAQQFSDYHSELNMSSLELGDSALYFCASSFREGVAEAFFGQGTRLTVV.

The chain recombines TRBV14 with TRBJ1-1, with D unresolved. With 2 bases removed from V and 4 bases from J, the gap between germline ends came to 11 bases. CDR3 size: 14 residues. Germline V lookup: CDR1 SGHDN, CDR2 FVKESK. CDR3 sequence (DNA): TGTGCCAGCAGCCAAAGCACGTGGGGCACTGAAGCTTTCTTT. The encoded protein is CASSQSTWGTEAFF.

With respect to this clone: One junction end does not reproduce the germline sequence, and a read error may be involved. The CDR3 DNA follows: TGTGCTAGCAGCTCACTGCCGGGACAGGGGGGCGCGGACACCGGGGAGCTGTTTTTT. Its protein product is CASSSLPGQGGADTGELFF. The chain joins TRBV7-7 to TRBJ2-2, with 11 bases that match TRBD1. The CDR3 covers 19 residues. Germline V gene data show CDR1 as SSHAT and CDR2 as FNYEAQ (reference sequence).

This chain uses TRBV5-6 with TRBJ1-1, with 7 nucleotides matching TRBD1. The CDR3 is made up of 16 amino acids. Germline-derived CDR1 and CDR2 are SGHDT and YYEEEE. V trimming: 5 bases; J trimming: 5 bases; junction bases outside the gene matches: 15. The CDR3 loop is CASRTTGRSYGTEAFF. The CDR3 nucleotides are TGTGCCAGCAGAACGACAGGGAGGTCTTATGGTACTGAAGCTTTCTTT.

The chain employs TRBV30 and TRBJ1-2, with TRBD1 identical over 9 bases. Germline V lookup: CDR1 GTSNPN, CDR2 SVGIG (reference sequence). V lost 2 bases to trimming and J lost 3 bases; unmatched junction nucleotides: 7. This CDR3 contains 15 residues. The CDR3 reads CAWSFPWTGDYGYTF. CDR3 coding DNA: TGTGCCTGGAGTTTCCCGTGGACAGGGGACTATGGCTACACCTTC.

This chain uses TRBV18 with TRBJ1-3; D remains unclear. The CDR3 extends over 13 amino acids. V was trimmed by 4 bases and J by 4 bases, leaving 8 bases between them. Germline V gene lookup returns CDR1 KGHSH and CDR2 LQKENI. CDR3 DNA sequence: TGTGCCAGCTCACGAGAAGCAGGAAACACCATATATTTT. Amino acids: CASSREAGNTIYF.

The rearrangement uses TRBV10-3 and TRBJ2-2; 8 positions agree with TRBD2. Trimming at V came to 3 bases and at J to 4 bases, leaving 4 bases not matched to a gene. The CDR3 totals 15 residues. From germline, CDR1 is ENHRY and CDR2 SYGVKD. For the CDR3, the DNA is TGTGCCATCAGTGATTTTCGGGGGGGCACCGGGGAGCTGTTTTTT. Translating it yields CAISDFRGGTGELFF.

The rearrangement joins TRBV6-5 to TRBJ2-3; 8 nucleotides align to TRBD1. Germline V gene sequence: CDR1 MNHEY, CDR2 SVGAGI. This CDR3 spans 14 amino acids. The junction had 3 bases not matched to a gene; V was cut back by 6 bases and J by 1 base. As DNA, the CDR3 is TGTGCCAGCAGAGACAGGGGTGGCACAGATACGCAGTATTTT. This codes for CASRDRGGTDTQYF.

The V and J genes are TRBV10-3 and TRBJ2-5; D not certain. The V gene's germline CDR1 is ENHRY and CDR2 SYGVKD. V lost 0 bases to trimming and J lost 3 bases, with 2 bases between them. This CDR3 has 12 amino acids. The CDR3 here is CAISESKETQYF. CDR3 nucleotides: TGTGCCATCAGTGAGTCGAAAGAGACCCAGTACTTC.

Here the CDR3 reads CASSLRTHTDTQYF. CDR3 DNA sequence: TGCGCCAGCAGCTTGAGGACTCACACAGATACGCAGTATTTT. The V call is TRBV5-1, the J call TRBJ2-3, with a tentative D call TRBD2 (5 bases). Trimming stripped 1 base from V and 2 bases from J, with 8 bases between. The CDR3 is 14 residues long. Germline loops: CDR1 SGHRS, CDR2 YFSETQ.

In its sample, this clone was seen once. The J gene is TRBJ1-4, the V gene TRBV10-2, with a tentative D call TRBD1 (5 bases). The CDR3 length is 17 residues. V lost 6 bases and J lost 5, with 22 bases in between. Germline loops: CDR1 WSHSY, CDR2 SAAADI. CDR3 region: CASRGFSVWGENEKLFF. In DNA, the CDR3 is TGCGCCAGCAGAGGGTTTTCGGTTTGGGGCGAAAATGAAAAACTGTTTTTT.

The V and J genes are TRBV11-2 and TRBJ1-6, with D hard to call. In germline, CDR1 is SGHAT, CDR2 FQNNGV. Trimming cost V 5 bases and J 6 bases, with 8 bases left between them. The CDR3 consists of 13 residues. CDR3 in amino acids: CASSPARNSPLHF. The CDR3 nucleotides are TGTGCCAGCAGCCCAGCTCGTAATTCACCCCTCCACTTT.

This chain joins TRBV6-5 and TRBJ2-3, with D hard to call. The germline gives CDR1 MNHEY, CDR2 SVGAGI. Trimming took 6 bases from V and 4 from J, leaving 14 bases between them. This CDR3 has 14 amino acids. The CDR3 loop is CASRPLSPPDTQYF. The CDR3 DNA sequence: TGTGCCAGCAGACCACTCAGCCCCCCAGATACGCAGTATTTT.

The rearrangement links TRBV30 to TRBJ2-2, with 10 bases fitting TRBD2. With V trimmed by 4 bases and J by 3 bases, 5 bases remained unmatched. The CDR3 length is 15 residues. The germline V gene encodes CDR1 GTSNPN and CDR2 SVGIG (reference sequence). The CDR3 sequence: CAWNLAGGDTGELFF. CDR3 nucleotide sequence: TGTGCCTGGAACTTAGCGGGGGGCGACACCGGGGAGCTGTTTTTT. The full variable domain, in which reference TRBV30 and TRBJ2-2 provide the parts outside the CDR3, is SQTIHQWPATLVQPVGSPLSLECTVEGTSNPNLYWYRQAAGRGLQLLFYSVGIGQISSEVPQNLSASRPQDRQFILSSKKLLLSDSGFYLCAWNLAGGDTGELFFGEGSRLTVL.

This clone has only one observation. Written as DNA, the CDR3 is TGTGCCAGCAGCTTAGTCCTAGCGGGGGGCTACCACAATGAGCAGTTCTTC. Residues: CASSLVLAGGYHNEQFF. The chain links TRBV11-2 to TRBJ2-1, with 11 bases lining up with TRBD2. This CDR3 contains 17 residues. Germline CDR1 SGHAT, CDR2 FQNNGV. V shed 1 base, J shed 5 bases, and the junction held 7 bases outside the gene matches.

The rearrangement joins TRBV6-1 to TRBJ1-2, with TRBD1 as a possible D gene (5 bases). Germline CDR1 and CDR2: MNHNS and SASEGT. The V end lost 0 bases, the J end lost 7 bases, and 15 bases lay between the germline ends. CDR3 length: 15 amino acids. The CDR3 protein is CASSEARRDSGGYTF. DNA of the CDR3: TGTGCCAGCAGTGAAGCGCGGAGGGACTCGGGTGGCTACACCTTC.

The CDR3 region is CATSITGWPAYEQYF. As DNA, the CDR3 is TGTGCCACCAGCATTACTGGGTGGCCCGCCTACGAGCAGTACTTC. The chain uses TRBV15 and TRBJ2-7; D is ambiguous. Germline V gives CDR1 LNHNV, CDR2 YYDKDF (reference sequence). Trimming cost V 4 bases and J 2 bases, with 15 bases left between them. The CDR3 is 15 residues long.

This clone was detected only once. The genes are TRBV19 and TRBJ2-6; D perhaps matches TRBD1 (5 bases). Trimming took 3 bases from V and 0 from J, leaving 9 bases between them. From germline, CDR1 is LNHDA and CDR2 SQIVND (reference sequence). The CDR3 length is 16 residues. This chain's CDR3 is CASSILRGSGANVLTF. The CDR3 DNA follows: TGTGCCAGTAGTATCCTAAGGGGCTCTGGGGCCAACGTCCTGACTTTC.

This chain links TRBV5-5 with TRBJ2-1; D is perhaps TRBD1 (6 bases). The CDR3 contains 14 residues. The germline V and J ends were trimmed by 2 bases and 10 bases, with 16 bases remaining between them. Germline V lookup: CDR1 SGHKS, CDR2 YYEKEE (reference sequence). CDR3 in DNA: TGTGCCAGCAGCTTCCTGTGGACAGAAGAGGAGCAGTTCTTC. This sequence encodes CASSFLWTEEEQFF.

The J gene is TRBJ2-5, the V gene TRBV9; D is tentatively TRBD1 or TRBD2 (5 bases each). The CDR3 contains 13 residues. Germline loops: CDR1 SGDLS, CDR2 YYNGEE. V was pared by 3 bases and J by 4 bases, with 10 bases between. The CDR3 spells CASSARDLETQYF. For the CDR3, the DNA is TGTGCCAGCAGCGCCCGGGACCTAGAGACCCAGTACTTC.

The rearrangement links TRBV20-1 to TRBJ1-2; unclear D gene. Germline CDR1 is DFQATT and CDR2 is SNEGSKA (reference sequence). Trimming removed 3 bases from V and 1 base from J, with 6 bases in between. There are 12 residues in the CDR3. The CDR3 DNA is TGCAGTGCTAGTGAGGGTAACTATGGCTACACCTTC. Protein sequence: CSASEGNYGYTF.

The chain couples TRBV5-1 to TRBJ2-1, with 12 bases lining up with TRBD2. Germline V CDR1 and CDR2: SGHRS, YFSETQ. CDR3 length equals 16 residues. V shed 4 bases and J 5 bases; nucleotides not matched to a gene: 7. CDR3 region: CASSPTSGGLDNEQFF. The CDR3, as DNA: TGCGCCAGCAGCCCGACTAGCGGGGGTCTGGACAATGAGCAGTTCTTC.

This sequence joins TRBV4-3 and TRBJ2-7, with 9 bases lining up with TRBD2. CDR1 and CDR2 from the germline V gene are LGHNA and YSLEER. This CDR3 spans 16 amino acids. The V and J ends lost 0 bases and 4 bases, in that order; junction bases with no gene match: 7. CDR3 loop: CASSQEPSGGTYEQYF. The CDR3 DNA follows: TGCGCCAGCAGCCAAGAACCGAGCGGGGGGACTTACGAGCAGTACTTC.